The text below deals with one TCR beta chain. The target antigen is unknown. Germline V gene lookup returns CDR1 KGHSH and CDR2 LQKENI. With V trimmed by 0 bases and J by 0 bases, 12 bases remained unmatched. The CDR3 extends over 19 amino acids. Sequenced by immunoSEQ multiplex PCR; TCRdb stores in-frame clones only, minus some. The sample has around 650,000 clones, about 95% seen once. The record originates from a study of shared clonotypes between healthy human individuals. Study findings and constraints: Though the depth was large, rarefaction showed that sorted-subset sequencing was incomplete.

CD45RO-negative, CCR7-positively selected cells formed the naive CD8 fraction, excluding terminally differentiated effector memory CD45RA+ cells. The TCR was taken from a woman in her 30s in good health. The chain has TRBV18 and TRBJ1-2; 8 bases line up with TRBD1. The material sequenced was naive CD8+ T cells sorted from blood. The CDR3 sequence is CASSPPDRERGPANYGYTF. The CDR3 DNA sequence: TGTGCCAGCTCACCACCGGACAGGGAGCGGGGGCCGGCTAACTATGGCTACACCTTC.